What follows describes a single T cell receptor beta chain. This entry is derived from a study of radiation and T cells in renal cell carcinoma. The time point was: blood 4 weeks post-SBRT, at nephrectomy. Treatment reported: 15 Gy SBRT to primary tumor, nephrectomy 4 weeks later. Nephrectomy followed 15 Gy stereotactic body radiation by 4 weeks. Radiation-treated patients gave blood at baseline, week 2 and week 4. Here immunoSEQ multiplex PCR was the method, and the copy in TCRdb shows in-frame clones only, minus some. Counted here are roughly 160,000 clones, about 87% occurring once; the ten biggest clones make up approximately 10%. The ends were cut back, 6 bases at V and 4 bases at J, with 9 bases in the middle. The length of the CDR3 is 12 residues. Germline V gene data show CDR1 as SQVTM and CDR2 as ANQGSEA.

The chain uses TRBV29-1 and TRBJ1-4; D is unclear. This receptor was taken from a woman in her forties or fifties with renal cell carcinoma. The input for sequencing was blood, taken from a patient whose treatment included radiotherapy and nephrectomy. In DNA, the CDR3 is TGCAGCGTGGTTGACCATAATGAAAAACTGTTTTTT. Amino acid sequence: CSVVDHNEKLFF.